These T cell receptor beta chains were read from a single sample in a study of patients and donors after allogeneic stem cell transplantation. TCRdb itself ran the RT-PCR reads through MiXCR, one entry per CDR3 protein. The sample has approximately 160,000 distinct CDR3 sequences, around 30% seen once; the top ten hold 3.2%. The specimen was blood, either unsorted or a sorted T cell fraction (not recorded which). The receptors shown here come from a human donor who was either an allogeneic HSCT recipient or a stem cell or donor lymphocyte infusion donor (not recorded which). It is not recorded whose cells these are; they may come from a transplant donor. Each CDR3 is given with its conserved first and last residue. D genes are given only for firm matches. A clone size is listed for some rows: how often the clone was seen (once, few, many), or a class if it is expanded.

clone_size j_call v_call d_call cdr3_nt cdr3_aa
. TRBJ2-5 TRBV7-2 . TGTGCCAGCAGCTTAGTAAGGCAAGAGACCCAGTACTTC CASSLVRQETQYF
few TRBJ2-3 TRBV29-1 . TGCAGCGTTGTCAGCTGGAGCCCTAGCACAGATACGCAGTATTTT CSVVSWSPSTDTQYF
. TRBJ2-2 TRBV29-1 . TGCAGCGTTGGGAGCGGCGGGGGCGGTACCGGGGAGCTGTTTTTT CSVGSGGGGTGELFF
once TRBJ2-1 TRBV24-1 . TGTGCCACCAGGGGCGGGGCGCCCCAATTCAATGAGCAGTTCTTC CATRGGAPQFNEQFF
many TRBJ1-1 TRBV5-5 . TGTGCCAGCAGCTTGGAAGCCTTGGGGGCTTTCTTT CASSLEALGAFF
. TRBJ2-1 TRBV5-6 TRBD1 TGTGCCAGCAGCCTACTCACAGGGGTCAATGAGCAGTTCTTC CASSLLTGVNEQFF
. TRBJ2-7 TRBV6-5 . TGTGCCAGCAGTTACCGACAGAGCTACGAGCAGTACTTC CASSYRQSYEQYF
few TRBJ1-6 TRBV10-3 . TGTGCCATCAGGGGGGCCAGGGATTACTCACCCCTCCACTTT CAIRGARDYSPLHF
few TRBJ2-3 TRBV7-2 . TGTGCCAGCAGCCAGGGGGGGAGTGCGGATACGCAGTATTTT CASSQGGSADTQYF
. TRBJ2-4 TRBV5-1 . TGCGCCAGCAGCTTGGAACGAATGCAGGGCAAAAACATTCAGTACTTC CASSLERMQGKNIQYF
. TRBJ1-1 TRBV27 . TGTGCCAGCAGTCCACTTTGGGGGACTGAAGCTTTCTTT CASSPLWGTEAFF
. TRBJ2-7 TRBV6-2/TRBV6-3 . TGTGCCAGCAGTTACCGGCCGACCTTGCCCTCCTACGAGCAGTACTTC CASSYRPTLPSYEQYF
few TRBJ1-5 TRBV11-2 . TGTGCCAGCAGCCCAGGGGCAGGCAATCAGCCCCAGCATTTT CASSPGAGNQPQHF
. TRBJ1-2 TRBV18 . TGTGCCAGCTCACCTAGCGGGACATCTGGCTACACCTTC CASSPSGTSGYTF
. TRBJ1-1 TRBV27 . TGTGCCAGCAGGCGGGTTGGTAACACTGAAGCTTTCTTT CASRRVGNTEAFF
many TRBJ1-1 TRBV7-9 . TGTGCCAGCAGCACGAAAGGCACTGAAGCTTTCTTT CASSTKGTEAFF
many TRBJ1-5 TRBV6-2/TRBV6-3 . TGTGCCACCCGGGACCAAAATCAGCCCCAGCATTTT CATRDQNQPQHF
. TRBJ2-7 TRBV5-1 . TGCGCCAGCTCCAAGGGAGGATACGAGCAGTACTTC CASSKGGYEQYF
. TRBJ2-1 TRBV5-1 . TGCGCCAGCAGCTTGTGGCGGGATCTGTACAATGAGCAGTTCTTC CASSLWRDLYNEQFF
few TRBJ2-7 TRBV28 . TGTGCCAGCAGACCACACTCCTACGAGCAGTACTTC CASRPHSYEQYF